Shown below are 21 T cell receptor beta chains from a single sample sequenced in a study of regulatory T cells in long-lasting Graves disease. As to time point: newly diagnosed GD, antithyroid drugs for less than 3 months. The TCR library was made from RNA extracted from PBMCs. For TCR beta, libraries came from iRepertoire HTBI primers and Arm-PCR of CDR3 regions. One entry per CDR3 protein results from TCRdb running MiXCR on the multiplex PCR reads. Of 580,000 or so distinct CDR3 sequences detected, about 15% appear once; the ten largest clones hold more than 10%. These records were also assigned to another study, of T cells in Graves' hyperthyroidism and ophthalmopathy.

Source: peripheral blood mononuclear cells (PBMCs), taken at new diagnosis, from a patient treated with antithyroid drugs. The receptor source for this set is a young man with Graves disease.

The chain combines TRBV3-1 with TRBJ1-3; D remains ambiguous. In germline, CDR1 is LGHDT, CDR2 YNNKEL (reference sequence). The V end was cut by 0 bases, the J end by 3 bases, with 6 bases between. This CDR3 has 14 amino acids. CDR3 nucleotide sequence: TGTGCCAGCAGCCAAGAGCAGGTTGGAAACACCATATATTTT. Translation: CASSQEQVGNTIYF.

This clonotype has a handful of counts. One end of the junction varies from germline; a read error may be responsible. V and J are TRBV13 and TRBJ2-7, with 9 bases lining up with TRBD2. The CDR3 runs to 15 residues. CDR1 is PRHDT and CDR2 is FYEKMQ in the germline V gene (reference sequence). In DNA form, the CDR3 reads TGTGCCAGCAGCTCCCGATCTAGCGGGGCCTACGGGCAGTACTTC. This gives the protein CASSSRSSGAYGQYF. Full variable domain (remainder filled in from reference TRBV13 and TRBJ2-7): AAGVIQSPRHLIKEKRETATLKCYPIPRHDTVYWYQQGPGQDPQFLISFYEKMQSDKGSIPDRFSAQQFSDYHSELNMSSLELGDSALYFCASSSRSSGAYGQYFGPGTRLTVT.

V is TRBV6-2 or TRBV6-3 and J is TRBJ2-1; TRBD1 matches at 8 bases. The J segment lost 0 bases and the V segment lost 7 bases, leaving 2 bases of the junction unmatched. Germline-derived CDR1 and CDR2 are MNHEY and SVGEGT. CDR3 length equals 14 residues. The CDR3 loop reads CASKTGGSYNEQFF. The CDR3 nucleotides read TGTGCCAGCAAAACAGGGGGCTCCTACAATGAGCAGTTCTTC.

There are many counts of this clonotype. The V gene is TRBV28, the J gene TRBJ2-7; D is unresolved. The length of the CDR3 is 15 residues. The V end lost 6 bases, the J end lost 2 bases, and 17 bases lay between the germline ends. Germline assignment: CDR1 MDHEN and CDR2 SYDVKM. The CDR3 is CASSYPSPHTYEQYF. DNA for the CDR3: TGTGCCAGCAGCTACCCCTCACCGCATACCTACGAGCAGTACTTC.

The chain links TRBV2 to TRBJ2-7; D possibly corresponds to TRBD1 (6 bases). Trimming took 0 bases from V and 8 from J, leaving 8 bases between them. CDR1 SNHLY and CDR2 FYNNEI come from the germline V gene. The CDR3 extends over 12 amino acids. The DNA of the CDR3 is TGTGCCAGCAGTGAAGCGCAGGGGAAGCAGTACTTC. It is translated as CASSEAQGKQYF.

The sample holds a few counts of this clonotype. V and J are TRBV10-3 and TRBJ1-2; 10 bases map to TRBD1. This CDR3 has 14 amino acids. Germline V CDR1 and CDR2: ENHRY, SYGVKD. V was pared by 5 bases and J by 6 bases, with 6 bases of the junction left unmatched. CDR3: CAISPGTGDHGYTF. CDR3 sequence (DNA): TGTGCCATCAGTCCCGGGACAGGGGATCATGGCTACACCTTC.

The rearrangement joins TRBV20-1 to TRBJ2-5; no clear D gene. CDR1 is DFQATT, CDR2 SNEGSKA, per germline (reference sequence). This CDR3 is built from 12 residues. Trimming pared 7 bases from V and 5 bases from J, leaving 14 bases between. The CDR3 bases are TGCAGTGGTCAAGTGGTAAGGGAGACCCAGTACTTC. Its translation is CSGQVVRETQYF.

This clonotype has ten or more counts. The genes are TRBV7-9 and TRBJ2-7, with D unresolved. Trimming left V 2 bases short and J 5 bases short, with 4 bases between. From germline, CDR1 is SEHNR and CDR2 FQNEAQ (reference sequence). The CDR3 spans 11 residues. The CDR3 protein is CASSLSNEQYF. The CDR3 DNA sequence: TGTGCCAGCAGCTTATCGAACGAGCAGTACTTC.

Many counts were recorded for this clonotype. CDR3 protein: CASSSLLGRGYEQYF. The CDR3 coding sequence is TGTGCCAGCAGCTCACTACTGGGACGGGGTTACGAGCAGTACTTC. This sequence joins TRBV7-9 and TRBJ2-7; D is perhaps TRBD1 or TRBD2 (5 bases each). Germline V lookup: CDR1 SEHNR, CDR2 FQNEAQ (reference sequence). V lost 4 bases to trimming and J lost 4 bases, with 17 bases between them. The CDR3 is made up of 15 amino acids.

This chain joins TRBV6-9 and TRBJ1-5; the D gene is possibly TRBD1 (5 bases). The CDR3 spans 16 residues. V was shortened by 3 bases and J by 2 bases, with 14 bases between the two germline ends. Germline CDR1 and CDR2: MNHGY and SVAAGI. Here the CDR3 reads CASSYSREGGNQPQHF. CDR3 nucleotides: TGTGCCAGCAGTTACTCCAGGGAGGGAGGCAATCAGCCCCAGCATTTT.

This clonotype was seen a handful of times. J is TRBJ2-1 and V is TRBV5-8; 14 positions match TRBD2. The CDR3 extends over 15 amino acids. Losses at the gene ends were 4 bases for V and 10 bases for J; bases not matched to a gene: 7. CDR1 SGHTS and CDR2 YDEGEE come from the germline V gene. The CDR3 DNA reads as TGTGCCAGCAGCCAGGGGACTAGCGGGAGCATGGAGCAGTTCTTC. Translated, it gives CASSQGTSGSMEQFF. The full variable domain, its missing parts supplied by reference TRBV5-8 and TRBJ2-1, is EAGVTQSPTHLIKTRGQQATLRCSPISGHTSVYWYQQALGLGLQFLLWYDEGEERNRGNFPPRFSGRQFPNYSSELNVNALELEDSALYLCASSQGTSGSMEQFFGPGTRLTVL.

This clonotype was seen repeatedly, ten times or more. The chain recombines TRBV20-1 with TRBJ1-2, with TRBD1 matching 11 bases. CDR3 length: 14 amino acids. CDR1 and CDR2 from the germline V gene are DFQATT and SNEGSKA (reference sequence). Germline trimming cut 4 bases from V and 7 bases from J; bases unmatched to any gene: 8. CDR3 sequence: CSATEGQGAGGYTF. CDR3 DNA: TGCAGTGCTACCGAAGGACAGGGGGCAGGTGGCTACACCTTC.

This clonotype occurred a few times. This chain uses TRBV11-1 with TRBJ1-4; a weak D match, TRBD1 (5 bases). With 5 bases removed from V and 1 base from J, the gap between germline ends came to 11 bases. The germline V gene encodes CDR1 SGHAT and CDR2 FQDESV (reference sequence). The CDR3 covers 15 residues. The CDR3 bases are TGTGCCAGCAGCACCTCGGGGGGAACTAATGAAAAACTGTTTTTT. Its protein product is CASSTSGGTNEKLFF.

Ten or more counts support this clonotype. The CDR3 region has the DNA TGTGCCACCAGTGACTCTACCGGGACGGAAACTCAGCCCCAGCATTTT. Protein: CATSDSTGTETQPQHF. The chain uses TRBV24-1 and TRBJ1-5, with a weak D call TRBD1 (5 bases). Trimming pared 4 bases from V and 6 bases from J, leaving 18 bases between. This CDR3 has 16 residues. Germline lookup yields CDR1 KGHDR and CDR2 SFDVKD.

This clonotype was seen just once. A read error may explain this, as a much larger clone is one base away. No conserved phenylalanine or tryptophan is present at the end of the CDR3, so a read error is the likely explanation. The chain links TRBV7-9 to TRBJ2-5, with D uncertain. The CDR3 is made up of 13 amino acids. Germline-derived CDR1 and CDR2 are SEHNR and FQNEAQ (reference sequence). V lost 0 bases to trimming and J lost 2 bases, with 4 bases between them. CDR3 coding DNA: TGTGCCAGCAGCTTAGCGGTTCAAGAGACCCAGTACTCC. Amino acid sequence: CASSLAVQETQYS.

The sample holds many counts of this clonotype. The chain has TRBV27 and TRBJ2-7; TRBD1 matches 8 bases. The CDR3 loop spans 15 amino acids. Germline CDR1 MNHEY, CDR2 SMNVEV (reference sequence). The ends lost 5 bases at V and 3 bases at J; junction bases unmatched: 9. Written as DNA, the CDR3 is TGTGCCAGCAGTCCCAGGACAGGGAAAAGCTACGAGCAGTACTTC. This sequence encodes CASSPRTGKSYEQYF.

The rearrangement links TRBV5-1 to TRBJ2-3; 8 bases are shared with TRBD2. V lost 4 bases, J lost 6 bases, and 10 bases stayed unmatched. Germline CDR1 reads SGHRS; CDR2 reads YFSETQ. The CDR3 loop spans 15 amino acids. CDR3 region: CASSIGRREVDTQYF. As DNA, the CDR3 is TGCGCCAGCAGCATCGGGCGGCGGGAGGTGGATACGCAGTATTTT.

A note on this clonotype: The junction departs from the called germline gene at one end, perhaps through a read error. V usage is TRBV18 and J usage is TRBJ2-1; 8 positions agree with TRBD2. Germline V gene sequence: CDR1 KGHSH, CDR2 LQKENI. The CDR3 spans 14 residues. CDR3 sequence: CASSPKVLAVERLF. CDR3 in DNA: TGTGCCAGCTCACCAAAAGTACTAGCGGTAGAGCGGCTCTTC.

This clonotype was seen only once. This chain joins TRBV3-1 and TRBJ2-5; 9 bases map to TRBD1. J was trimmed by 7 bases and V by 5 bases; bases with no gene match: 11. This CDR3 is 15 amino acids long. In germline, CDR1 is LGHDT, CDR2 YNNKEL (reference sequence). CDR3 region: CASSGPDRGVGTQYF. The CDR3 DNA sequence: TGTGCCAGCAGCGGACCGGACAGGGGCGTAGGGACCCAGTACTTC.

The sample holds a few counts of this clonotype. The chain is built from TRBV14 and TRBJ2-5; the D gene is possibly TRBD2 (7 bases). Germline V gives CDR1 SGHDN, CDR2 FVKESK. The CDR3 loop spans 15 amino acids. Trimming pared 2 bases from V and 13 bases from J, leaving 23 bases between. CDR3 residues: CASSQSAAVVRGPYF. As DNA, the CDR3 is TGTGCCAGCAGCCAATCGGCCGCGGTCGTGCGGGGGCCGTACTTC.

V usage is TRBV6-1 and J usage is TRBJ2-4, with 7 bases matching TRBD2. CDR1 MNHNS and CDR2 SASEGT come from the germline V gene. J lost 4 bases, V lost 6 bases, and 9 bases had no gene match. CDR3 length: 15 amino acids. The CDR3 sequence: CASRAGVMTKNIQYF. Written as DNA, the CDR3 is TGTGCCAGCAGGGCGGGAGTGATGACGAAAAACATTCAGTACTTC.